These 4 T cell receptor beta chains originate from one sample sequenced in a study of radiation and T cells in renal cell carcinoma. Profiled with immunoSEQ multiplex PCR; TCRdb holds only in-frame clones, not every one. The repertoire holds 70,000 to 90,000 clones, with approximately 86% as singletons. Time point reported: blood 2 weeks post-SBRT. Treatment of the sample: 15 Gy SBRT to primary tumor, nephrectomy 4 weeks later. The starting material was blood, obtained from a patient whose treatment included radiotherapy and nephrectomy. Every receptor here comes from a woman aged 45-59 years with renal cell carcinoma.

This clone was recorded a few times. This chain links TRBV30 with TRBJ1-4; TRBD1 matches at 10 bases. Germline CDR1 reads GTSNPN; CDR2 reads SVGIG (reference sequence). The trim removed 8 bases at V and 8 bases at J, leaving 5 bases unmatched. The CDR3 length is 12 residues. CDR3 sequence (DNA): TGTGCCCAAGACAGGGGGCAAGAAAAACTGTTTTTT. Its translation: CAQDRGQEKLFF.

The chain combines TRBV5-1 with TRBJ1-1, with a weak D call TRBD1 (5 bases). Trimming removed 1 base at V and 6 bases at J, with 16 bases between. Germline CDR1 SGHRS, CDR2 YFSETQ. The CDR3 is 15 amino acids. The CDR3 loop reads CASSLSGAGFSEAFF. DNA of the CDR3: TGCGCCAGCAGCTTGAGCGGGGCAGGGTTTTCTGAAGCTTTCTTT. Full variable domain (rest looked up from reference TRBV5-1 and TRBJ1-1): KAGVTQTPRYLIKTRGQQVTLSCSPISGHRSVSWYQQTPGQGLQFLFEYFSETQRNKGNFPGRFSGRQFSNSRSEMNVSTLELGDSALYLCASSLSGAGFSEAFFGQGTRLTVV.

Only a few counts were recorded for this clone. The chain recombines TRBV11-2 with TRBJ2-1; TRBD2 might be the D (6 bases). In germline, CDR1 is SGHAT, CDR2 FQNNGV. The CDR3 spans 13 residues. Trimming took off 7 bases at V and 8 bases at J, with 15 bases between the two ends. The CDR3 DNA sequence: TGTGCCAGCATCACGGGCGGGGCGGATGAGCAGTTCTTC. Its protein is CASITGGADEQFF.

The CDR3 sequence: CASSLLSSGDNEQFF. The CDR3 DNA follows: TGCGCCAGCAGCTTGTTGTCTAGCGGAGACAATGAGCAGTTCTTC. V and J are TRBV5-1 and TRBJ2-1, with 7 bases matching TRBD2. Germline V CDR1 and CDR2: SGHRS, YFSETQ. This CDR3 has 15 amino acids. V lost 1 base to trimming and J lost 5 bases; unmatched junction nucleotides: 6.